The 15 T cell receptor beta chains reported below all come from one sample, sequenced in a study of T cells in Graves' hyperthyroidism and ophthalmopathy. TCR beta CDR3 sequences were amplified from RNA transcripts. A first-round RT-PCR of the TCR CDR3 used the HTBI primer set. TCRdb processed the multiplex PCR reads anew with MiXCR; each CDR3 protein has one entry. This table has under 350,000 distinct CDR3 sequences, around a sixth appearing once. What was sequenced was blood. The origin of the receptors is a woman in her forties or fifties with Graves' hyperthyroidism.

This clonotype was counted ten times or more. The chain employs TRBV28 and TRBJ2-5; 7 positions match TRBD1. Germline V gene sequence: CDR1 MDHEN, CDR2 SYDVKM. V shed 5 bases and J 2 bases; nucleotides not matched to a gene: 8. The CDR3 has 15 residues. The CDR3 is CASSVNQGQQETQYF. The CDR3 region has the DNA TGTGCCAGCAGTGTCAACCAGGGACAGCAAGAGACCCAGTACTTC.

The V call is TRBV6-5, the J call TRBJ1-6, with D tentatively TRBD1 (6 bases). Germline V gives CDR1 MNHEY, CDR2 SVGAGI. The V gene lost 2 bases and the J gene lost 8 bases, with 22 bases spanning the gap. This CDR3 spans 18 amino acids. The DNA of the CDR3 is TGTGCCAGCAGTTACGTTCCTCAGGGGATTTCCTTGTATTCACCCCTCCACTTT. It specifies CASSYVPQGISLYSPLHF.

Written as DNA, the CDR3 is TGTGCCAGCAGTGTTACCGTACCGGGGGAGCTGTTTTTT. It specifies CASSVTVPGELFF. This chain uses TRBV6-4 with TRBJ2-2, with D hard to call. Trimming shortened V by 4 bases and J by 8 bases, and 11 bases separated the two germline ends. This CDR3 is built from 13 residues. CDR1 and CDR2 from the germline V gene are MRHNA and SNTAGT.

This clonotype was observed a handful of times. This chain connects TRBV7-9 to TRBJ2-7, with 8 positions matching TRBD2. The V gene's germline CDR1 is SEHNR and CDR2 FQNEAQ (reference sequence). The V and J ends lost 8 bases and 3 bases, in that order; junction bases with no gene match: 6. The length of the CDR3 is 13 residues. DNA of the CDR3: TGTGCCAGCGCACTAGCGGATGTCTACGAGCAGTACTTC. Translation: CASALADVYEQYF.

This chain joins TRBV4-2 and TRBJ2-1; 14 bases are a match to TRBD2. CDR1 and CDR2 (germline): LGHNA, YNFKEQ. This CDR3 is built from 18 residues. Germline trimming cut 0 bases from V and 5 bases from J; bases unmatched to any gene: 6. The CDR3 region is CASSQEWTSGGPNNEQFF. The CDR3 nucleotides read TGTGCCAGCAGCCAAGAGTGGACTAGCGGGGGGCCCAACAATGAGCAGTTCTTC.

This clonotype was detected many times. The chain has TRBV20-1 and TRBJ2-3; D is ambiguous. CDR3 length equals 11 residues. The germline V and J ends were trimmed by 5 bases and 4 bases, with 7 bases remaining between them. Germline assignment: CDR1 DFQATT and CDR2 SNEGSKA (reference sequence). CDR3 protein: CSARRADTQYF. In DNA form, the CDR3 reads TGCAGTGCTCGAAGGGCAGATACGCAGTATTTT.

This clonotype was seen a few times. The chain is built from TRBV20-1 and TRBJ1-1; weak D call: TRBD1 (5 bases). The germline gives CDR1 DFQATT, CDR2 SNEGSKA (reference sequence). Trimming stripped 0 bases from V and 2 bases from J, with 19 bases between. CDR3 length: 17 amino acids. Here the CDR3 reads CSARDPKRDGGNTEAFF. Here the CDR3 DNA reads TGCAGTGCTAGAGATCCGAAGCGAGACGGGGGTAACACTGAAGCTTTCTTT.

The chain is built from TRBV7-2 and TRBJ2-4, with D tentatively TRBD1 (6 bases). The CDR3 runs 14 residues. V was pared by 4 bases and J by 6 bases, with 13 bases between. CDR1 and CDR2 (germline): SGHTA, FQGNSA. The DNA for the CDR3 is TGTGCCAGCAGCTCTCACAGGGAAGGAAACATTCAGTACTTC. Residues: CASSSHREGNIQYF.

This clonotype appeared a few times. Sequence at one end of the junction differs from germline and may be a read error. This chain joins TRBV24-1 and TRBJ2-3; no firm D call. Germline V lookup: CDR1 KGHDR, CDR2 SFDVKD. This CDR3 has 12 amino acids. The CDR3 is CAASDAADTQYF. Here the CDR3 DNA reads TGTGCCGCCAGTGATGCAGCAGATACGCAGTATTTT.

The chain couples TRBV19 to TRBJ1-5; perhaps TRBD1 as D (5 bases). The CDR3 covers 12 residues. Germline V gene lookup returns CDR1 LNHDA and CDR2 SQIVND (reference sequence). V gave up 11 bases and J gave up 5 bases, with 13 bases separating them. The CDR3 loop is CAGKQEYQPQHF. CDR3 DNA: TGTGCCGGTAAACAGGAGTATCAGCCCCAGCATTTT.

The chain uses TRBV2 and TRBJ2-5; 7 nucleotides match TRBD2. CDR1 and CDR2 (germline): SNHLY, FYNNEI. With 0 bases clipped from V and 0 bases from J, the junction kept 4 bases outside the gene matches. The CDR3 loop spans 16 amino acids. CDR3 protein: CASSEAWLADQETQYF. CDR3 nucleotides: TGTGCCAGCAGTGAAGCCTGGCTAGCGGACCAAGAGACCCAGTACTTC.

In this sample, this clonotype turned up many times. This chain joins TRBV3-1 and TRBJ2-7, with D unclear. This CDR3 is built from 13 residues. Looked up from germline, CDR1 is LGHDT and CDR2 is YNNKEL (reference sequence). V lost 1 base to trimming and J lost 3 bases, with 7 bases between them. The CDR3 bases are TGTGCCAGCAGCCAAGGCGACATCTACGAGCAGTACTTC. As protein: CASSQGDIYEQYF.

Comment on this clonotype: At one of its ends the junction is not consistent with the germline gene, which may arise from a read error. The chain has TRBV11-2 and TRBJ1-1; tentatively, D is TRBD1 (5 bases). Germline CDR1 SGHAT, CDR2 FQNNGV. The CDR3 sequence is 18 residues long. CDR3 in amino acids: CASSPRGGVVQTNTEASF. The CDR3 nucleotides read TGTGCCAGCAGCCCACGCGGGGGGGTCGTGCAAACGAACACTGAAGCTTCCTTT.

CDR3 DNA sequence: TGTGCCATCAGGCCGGGACCCCGCTACGAGCAGTACGTC. The encoded protein is CAIRPGPRYEQYV. This chain links TRBV10-3 with TRBJ2-7; the D gene could be TRBD1 or TRBD2 (5 bases each). The CDR3 runs to 13 residues. The germline V and J ends were trimmed by 6 bases and 3 bases, with 12 bases remaining between them. Germline values: CDR1 ENHRY, CDR2 SYGVKD.

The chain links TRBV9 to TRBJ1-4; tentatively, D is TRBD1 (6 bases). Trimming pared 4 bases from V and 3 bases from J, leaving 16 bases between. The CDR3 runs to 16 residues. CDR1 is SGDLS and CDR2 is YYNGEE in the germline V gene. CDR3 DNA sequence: TGTGCCAGCAGCCCCTATCCAGGGGCGGCTAATGAAAAACTGTTTTTT. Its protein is CASSPYPGAANEKLFF.